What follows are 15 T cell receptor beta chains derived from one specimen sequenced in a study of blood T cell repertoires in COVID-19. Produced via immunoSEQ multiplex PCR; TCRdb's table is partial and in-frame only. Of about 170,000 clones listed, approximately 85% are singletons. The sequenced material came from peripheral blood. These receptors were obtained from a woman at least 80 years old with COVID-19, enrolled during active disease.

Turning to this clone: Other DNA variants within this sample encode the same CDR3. The DNA for the CDR3 is TGTGCCAGCAGCCGGGGGAGTCAAGAGACCCAGTACTTC. Translating gives CASSRGSQETQYF. The chain links TRBV7-3 to TRBJ2-5; the D gene is possibly TRBD2 (6 bases). From germline, CDR1 is SGHTA and CDR2 FQGTGA. The CDR3 has 13 amino acids. V lost 5 bases and J 2 bases, leaving 9 bases between the germline ends.

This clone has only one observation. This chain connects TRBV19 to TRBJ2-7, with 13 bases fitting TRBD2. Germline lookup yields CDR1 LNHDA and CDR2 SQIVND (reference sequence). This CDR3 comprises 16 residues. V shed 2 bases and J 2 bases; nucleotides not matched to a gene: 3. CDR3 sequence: CASSIPGTSGTYEQYF. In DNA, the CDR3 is TGTGCCAGTAGTATACCCGGGACTAGCGGGACCTACGAGCAGTACTTC.

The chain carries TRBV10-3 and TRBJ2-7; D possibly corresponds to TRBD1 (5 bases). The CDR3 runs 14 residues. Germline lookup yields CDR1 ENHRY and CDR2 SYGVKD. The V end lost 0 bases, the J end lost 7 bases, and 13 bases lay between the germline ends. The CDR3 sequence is CAISESKGAGEQYF. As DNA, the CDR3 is TGTGCCATCAGTGAGTCTAAAGGGGCCGGGGAGCAGTACTTC.

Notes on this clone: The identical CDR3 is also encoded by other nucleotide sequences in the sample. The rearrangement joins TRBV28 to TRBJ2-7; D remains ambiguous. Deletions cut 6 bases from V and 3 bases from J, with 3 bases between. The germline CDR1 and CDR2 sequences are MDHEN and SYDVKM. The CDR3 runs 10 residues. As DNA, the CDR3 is TGTGCCAGCAGCCACTACGAGCAGTACTTC. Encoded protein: CASSHYEQYF.

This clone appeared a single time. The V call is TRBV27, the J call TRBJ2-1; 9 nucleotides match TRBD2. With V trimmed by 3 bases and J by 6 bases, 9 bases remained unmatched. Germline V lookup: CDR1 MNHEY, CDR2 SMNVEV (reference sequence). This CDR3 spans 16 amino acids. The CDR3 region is CASSLGAGGPGNEQFF. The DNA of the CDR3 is TGTGCCAGCAGTTTGGGAGCGGGGGGACCGGGCAATGAGCAGTTCTTC.

The CDR3 here is CASSQMGREAFF. The CDR3 region has the DNA TGTGCCAGCAGCCAAATGGGCCGGGAAGCTTTCTTT. The rearrangement uses TRBV4-2 and TRBJ1-1; D is ambiguous. The CDR3 covers 12 residues. The V and J ends lost 2 bases and 8 bases respectively, with 9 bases between them. CDR1 LGHNA and CDR2 YNFKEQ come from the germline V gene.

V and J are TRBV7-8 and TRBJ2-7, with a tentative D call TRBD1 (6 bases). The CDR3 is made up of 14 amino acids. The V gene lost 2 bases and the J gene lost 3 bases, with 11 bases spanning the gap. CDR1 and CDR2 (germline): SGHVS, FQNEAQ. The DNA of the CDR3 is TGTGCCAGCAGCTTAACAGGGACCCACTACGAGCAGTACTTC. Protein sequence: CASSLTGTHYEQYF.

The CDR3 sequence is CASSRDRDLYEQYF. Here the CDR3 DNA reads TGTGCCAGCAGTAGGGACAGAGACCTCTACGAGCAGTACTTC. The J gene is TRBJ2-7, the V gene TRBV27, with 7 bases fitting TRBD1. Per germline, CDR1 MNHEY and CDR2 SMNVEV (reference sequence). Trimming took 5 bases from V and 3 from J; bases not matched to a gene: 7. This CDR3 has 14 amino acids.

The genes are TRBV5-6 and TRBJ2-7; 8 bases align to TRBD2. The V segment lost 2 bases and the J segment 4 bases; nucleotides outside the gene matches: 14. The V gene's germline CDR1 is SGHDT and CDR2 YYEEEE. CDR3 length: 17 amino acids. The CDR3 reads CASSLSQRENYRYEQYF. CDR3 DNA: TGTGCCAGCAGCTTATCCCAGCGGGAGAACTACCGGTACGAGCAGTACTTC.

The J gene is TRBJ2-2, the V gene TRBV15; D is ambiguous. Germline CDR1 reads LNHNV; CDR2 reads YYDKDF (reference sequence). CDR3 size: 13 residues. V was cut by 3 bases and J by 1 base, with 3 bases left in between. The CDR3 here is CATSRRNTGELFF. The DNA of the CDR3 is TGTGCCACCAGCAGGCGGAACACCGGGGAGCTGTTTTTT.

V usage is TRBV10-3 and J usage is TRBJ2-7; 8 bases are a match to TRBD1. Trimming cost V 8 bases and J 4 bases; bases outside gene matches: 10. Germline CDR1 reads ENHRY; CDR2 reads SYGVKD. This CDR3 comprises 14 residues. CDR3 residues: CAISRAGGYYEQYF. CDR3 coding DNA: TGTGCCATCTCCCGAGCAGGGGGCTATTACGAGCAGTACTTC.

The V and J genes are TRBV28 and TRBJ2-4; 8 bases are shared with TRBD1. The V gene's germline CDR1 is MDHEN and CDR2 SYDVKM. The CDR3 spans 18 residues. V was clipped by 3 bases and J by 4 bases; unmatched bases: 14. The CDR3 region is CASSLPGAGGEPKNIQYF. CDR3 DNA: TGTGCCAGCAGTTTGCCAGGGGCAGGGGGCGAGCCAAAAAACATTCAGTACTTC.

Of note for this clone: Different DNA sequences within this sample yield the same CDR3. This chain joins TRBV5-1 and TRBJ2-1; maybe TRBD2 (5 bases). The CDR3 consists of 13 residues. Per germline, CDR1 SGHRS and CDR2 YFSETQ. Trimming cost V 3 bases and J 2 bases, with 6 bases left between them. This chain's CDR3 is CASSSGTYNEQFF. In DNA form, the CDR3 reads TGCGCCAGCAGCTCCGGGACCTACAATGAGCAGTTCTTC.

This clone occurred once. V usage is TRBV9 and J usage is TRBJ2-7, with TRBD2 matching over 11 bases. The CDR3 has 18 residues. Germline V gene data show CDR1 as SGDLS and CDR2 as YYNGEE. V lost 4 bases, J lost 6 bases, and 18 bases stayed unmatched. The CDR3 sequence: CASSLLAGVEGKAGEQYF. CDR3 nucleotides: TGTGCCAGCAGCCTACTAGCGGGAGTCGAGGGCAAAGCCGGCGAGCAGTACTTC.

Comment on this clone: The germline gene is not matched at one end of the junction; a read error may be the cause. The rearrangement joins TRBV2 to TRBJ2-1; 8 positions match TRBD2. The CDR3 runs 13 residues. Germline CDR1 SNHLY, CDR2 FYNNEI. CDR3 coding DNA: TGTGCCAGCAGTGAGGTTGGGACTAGAGTCAGACTCTTC. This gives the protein CASSEVGTRVRLF.